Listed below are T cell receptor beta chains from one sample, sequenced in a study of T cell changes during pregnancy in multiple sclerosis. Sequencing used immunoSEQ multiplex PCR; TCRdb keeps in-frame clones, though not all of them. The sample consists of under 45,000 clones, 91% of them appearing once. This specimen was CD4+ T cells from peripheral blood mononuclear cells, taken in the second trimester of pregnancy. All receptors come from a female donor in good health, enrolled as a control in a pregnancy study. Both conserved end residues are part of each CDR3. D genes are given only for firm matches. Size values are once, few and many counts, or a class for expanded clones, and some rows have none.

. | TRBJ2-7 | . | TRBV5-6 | TGTGCCAGCAGCTTGGACCGGAGTACCTACGAGCAGTACTTC | CASSLDRSTYEQYF
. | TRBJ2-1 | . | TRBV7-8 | TGTGCCAGCAGCACTAAACTCTACAGGGATCCCTACAATGAGCAGTTCTTC | CASSTKLYRDPYNEQFF
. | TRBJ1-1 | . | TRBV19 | TGTGCCAGTAGTATGAGAAGGGGGGGGTCTGAAGCTTTCTTT | CASSMRRGGSEAFF
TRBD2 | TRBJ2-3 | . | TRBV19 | TGTGCCAGTAGTGTTACTAGCGGGGGGTCTACTAGCACAGATACGCAGTATTTT | CASSVTSGGSTSTDTQYF
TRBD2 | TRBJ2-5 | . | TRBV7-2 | TGTGCCAGCAGCCCCGGGACTAGGGAGACCCAGTACTTC | CASSPGTRETQYF
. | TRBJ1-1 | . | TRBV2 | TGTGCCAGCACCGGACAACTGACGAACACTGAAGCTTTCTTT | CASTGQLTNTEAFF
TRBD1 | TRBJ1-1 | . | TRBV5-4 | TGTGCCAGCAGCCGAGACAGGGTTATAGAGGCTTTCTTT | CASSRDRVIEAFF
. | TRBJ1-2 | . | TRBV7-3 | TGTGCCAGCAGCTTGGCGGCAGATCGAGGCTATGGCTACACCTTC | CASSLAADRGYGYTF
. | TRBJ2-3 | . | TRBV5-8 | TGTGCCAGCAGCTTGGAGCGGAGCACAGATACGCAGTATTTT | CASSLERSTDTQYF
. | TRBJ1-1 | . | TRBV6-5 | TGTGCCAGCAGTTTACAGGGGAACACTGAAGCTTTCTTT | CASSLQGNTEAFF
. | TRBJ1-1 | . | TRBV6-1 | TGTGCCAGCAGTGTGCGAGGCGCGGGGACTGAAGCTTTCTTT | CASSVRGAGTEAFF
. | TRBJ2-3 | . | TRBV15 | TGTGCCACCAGCAGAGACGGCGGGGTAATCACAGATACGCAGTATTTT | CATSRDGGVITDTQYF
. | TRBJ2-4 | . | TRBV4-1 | TGCGCCAGCAGCCAAGGAGTGTTAGTTCCCAAAAACATTCAGTACTTC | CASSQGVLVPKNIQYF
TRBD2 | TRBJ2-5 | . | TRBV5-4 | TGTGCCAGCAGCCGCGGACTAGGGATGGAGACCCAGTACTTC | CASSRGLGMETQYF
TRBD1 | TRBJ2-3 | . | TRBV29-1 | TGCAGCGTTGAATCACAGGGGGCAGATACGCAGTATTTT | CSVESQGADTQYF
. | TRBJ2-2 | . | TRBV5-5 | TGTGCCAGCCGGAGGGATTCAGGGACGGGGTTAGACACCGGGGAGCTGTTTTTT | CASRRDSGTGLDTGELFF
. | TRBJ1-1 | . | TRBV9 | TGTGCCAGCAGCCCGGAGGAGAGGGAAGGTGAAGCTTTCTTT | CASSPEEREGEAFF
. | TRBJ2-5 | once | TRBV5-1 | TGCGCCAGCAGCTTGAATAAAGAGACCCAGTACTTC | CASSLNKETQYF
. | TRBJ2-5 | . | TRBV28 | TGTGCCAGCAGTTTATCCGTTCGGGGACAAGAGACCCAGTACTTC | CASSLSVRGQETQYF
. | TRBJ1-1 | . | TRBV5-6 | TGTGCCAGCAGCTTAATGGTTAGGGGTGAGACTGAAGCTTTCTTT | CASSLMVRGETEAFF
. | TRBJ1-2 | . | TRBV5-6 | TGTGCCAGCAGCTGGAAGGGGGGGCTTGGCTACACCTTC | CASSWKGGLGYTF
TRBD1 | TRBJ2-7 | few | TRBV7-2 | TGTGCCAGCAGCTTAGCCCAGGGGGCGACCGAGCAGTACTTC | CASSLAQGATEQYF
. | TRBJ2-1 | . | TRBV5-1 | TGCGCCAGCAGCTTAACCGCGGGTAATGAGCAGTTCTTC | CASSLTAGNEQFF
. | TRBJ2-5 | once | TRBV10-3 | TGTGCCATCAGTTCACCATTCGGGACCCAGTACTTC | CAISSPFGTQYF
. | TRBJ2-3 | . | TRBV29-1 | TGCAGCGTTGATAAGGGGTTAGGGACAGATACGCAGTATTTT | CSVDKGLGTDTQYF
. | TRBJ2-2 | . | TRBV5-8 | TGCGTGGGCAGGGTTCAGTCCTGGGGAAACACCGGGGAGCTGTTTTTT | CVGRVQSWGNTGELFF
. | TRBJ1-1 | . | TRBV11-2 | TGTGCCAGCAGCTTAGGTGGGTTCCAGACACCTCCGCGGAACACTGAAGCTTTCTTT | CASSLGGFQTPPRNTEAFF
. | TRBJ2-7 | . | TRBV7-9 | TGTGCCAGCAGCTTTTCACGAAGGGGAATCGGTAACTACGAGCAGTACTTC | CASSFSRRGIGNYEQYF
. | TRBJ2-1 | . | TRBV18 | TGTGCCAGCTCACCACCTGCGTGGGTTGGAGGGAATGAGCAGTTCTTC | CASSPPAWVGGNEQFF
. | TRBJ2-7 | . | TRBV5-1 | TGCGCCAGCAGCTTGGCCGGGATTACCTCCTACGAGCAGTACTTC | CASSLAGITSYEQYF
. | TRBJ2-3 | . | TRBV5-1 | TGCGCCAGCTCGGTTTCCACAGGGCGCCCCACAGATACGCAGTATTTT | CASSVSTGRPTDTQYF
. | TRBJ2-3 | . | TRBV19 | TGTGCCAGTAGTATCGGCACAGATACGCAGTATTTT | CASSIGTDTQYF
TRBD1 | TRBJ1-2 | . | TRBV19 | TGTGCCAGTAGTCCGGGACAGGGTAACTATGGCTACACCTTC | CASSPGQGNYGYTF
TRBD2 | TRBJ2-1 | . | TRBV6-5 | TGTGCCAGCAGTCGGAGCGGGAGTTGGGGCAATGAGCAGTTCTTC | CASSRSGSWGNEQFF
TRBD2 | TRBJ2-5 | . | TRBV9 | TGTGCCAGCAGCCCCTTTAGGGGACTAGCGAAGTTGGAGACCCAGTACTTC | CASSPFRGLAKLETQYF
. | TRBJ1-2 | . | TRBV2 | TGTGCCAGCAGCCACAGCTATGGCTACACCTTC | CASSHSYGYTF
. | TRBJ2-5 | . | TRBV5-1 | TGCGCCAGCAGCTCCGGGTGGAACCAAGAGACCCAGTACTTC | CASSSGWNQETQYF
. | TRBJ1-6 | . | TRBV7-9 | TGTGCCAGCAGCTTAAGTGAGTTACCCCTCCACTTT | CASSLSELPLHF
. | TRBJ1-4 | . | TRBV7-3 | TGTGCCAGCAGCCCATCGGGTGCGCAGGGTGAAAAACTGTTTTTT | CASSPSGAQGEKLFF
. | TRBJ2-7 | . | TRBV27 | TGTGCCAGCAGTTTACCCGGGACACACTACGAGCAGTACTTC | CASSLPGTHYEQYF